Below, 27 T cell receptor beta chains from the same sample are listed, as sequenced in a study of metastatic and nonmetastatic thyroid tumors. TCRdb re-called clones via MiXCR from the PCR reads. This sample has about 11,000 clones, with about 12% found just once. Not a single patient had been given any form of treatment at any point before undergoing thyroid surgery. The sequenced material came from blood. Every receptor here comes from a female donor with papillary thyroid cancer or a benign thyroid nodule (not recorded which). Some clones in this sample may be carry-over from other donors' samples.

This clone was observed at least ten times. The J gene is TRBJ2-1, the V gene TRBV5-4, with D tentatively TRBD2 (5 bases). CDR3 length: 13 residues. Deletions cut 0 bases from V and 5 bases from J, with 6 bases between. CDR1 SGHNT and CDR2 YYREEE come from the germline V gene (reference sequence). Written as DNA, the CDR3 is TGTGCCAGCAGCTTGGTGAGGGACAATGAGCAGTTCTTC. Its translation: CASSLVRDNEQFF.

This clone was detected many times. The chain is built from TRBV4-1 and TRBJ1-3; D perhaps matches TRBD1 (5 bases). The CDR3 extends over 14 amino acids. In germline, CDR1 is MGHRA, CDR2 YSYEKL. V lost 1 base and J lost 3, with 7 bases in between. In nucleotides, the CDR3 is TGCGCCAGCAGCCAAGGCAGGGATGGAAACACCATATATTTT. This translates into CASSQGRDGNTIYF.

This clone was observed many times. The CDR3 spells CASSLVGDEGDIQYF. DNA of the CDR3: TGCGCCAGCAGCTTGGTTGGAGACGAAGGGGACATTCAGTACTTC. J is TRBJ2-4 and V is TRBV5-1; perhaps TRBD1 as D (5 bases). Germline CDR1 reads SGHRS; CDR2 reads YFSETQ. V was cut by 0 bases and J by 8 bases, with 15 bases left in between. The CDR3 is made up of 15 amino acids.

The J gene is TRBJ2-7, the V gene TRBV11-3, with 7 bases fitting TRBD1. With 5 bases clipped from V and 5 bases from J, the junction kept 15 bases outside the gene matches. The CDR3 runs to 16 residues. Germline V lookup: CDR1 SGHNT, CDR2 YENEEA. The CDR3 sequence: CASSGVGLTGVDEQYF. The CDR3 nucleotides read TGTGCCAGCAGCGGGGTCGGTCTTACAGGGGTAGACGAGCAGTACTTC.

This clone has a count of ten or more. The V gene is TRBV4-2, the J gene TRBJ2-1; 12 bases align to TRBD2. J was trimmed by 3 bases and V by 0 bases; bases with no gene match: 12. Germline V lookup: CDR1 LGHNA, CDR2 YNFKEQ. The CDR3 is made up of 20 amino acids. The CDR3 loop reads CASSQDMRLAGGSLYNEQFF. CDR3 DNA sequence: TGTGCCAGCAGCCAAGATATGCGGCTAGCGGGAGGGTCCCTCTACAATGAGCAGTTCTTC.

By proportion, this clone is medium-sized. J is TRBJ2-7 and V is TRBV4-1; D possibly uses TRBD1 or TRBD2 (5 bases each). The CDR3 runs 15 residues. Germline CDR1 is MGHRA and CDR2 is YSYEKL. Trimming removed 1 base from V and 4 bases from J, with 14 bases in between. CDR3 residues: CASSQGAIREYEQYF. The CDR3 DNA sequence: TGCGCCAGCAGCCAAGGGGCCATCAGGGAGTACGAGCAGTACTTC.

The table lists this clone with many counts. The chain is built from TRBV4-1 and TRBJ1-1, with 8 bases matching TRBD1. This CDR3 is built from 16 residues. V was clipped by 7 bases and J by 0 bases; unmatched bases: 10. Germline CDR1 reads MGHRA; CDR2 reads YSYEKL. The CDR3 nucleotides read TGCGCCAGCAACAAGGGATACAGGGGGATGAACACTGAAGCTTTCTTT. Translating gives CASNKGYRGMNTEAFF.

This clone was found many times. The chain joins TRBV10-3 to TRBJ2-7; D is unclear. CDR3 length equals 14 residues. CDR1 ENHRY and CDR2 SYGVKD come from the germline V gene. V lost 2 bases and J 0 bases, leaving 8 bases between the germline ends. CDR3 protein: CAISETTYSYEQYF. As DNA, the CDR3 is TGTGCCATCAGTGAGACCACATACTCCTACGAGCAGTACTTC.

This clone has at least ten counts. The chain is built from TRBV5-1 and TRBJ1-4; D is possibly TRBD1 (6 bases). Trimming removed 4 bases at V and 8 bases at J, with 12 bases between. The CDR3 runs 13 residues. Germline V gives CDR1 SGHRS, CDR2 YFSETQ. The CDR3 sequence: CASSAGVGEKLFF. DNA for the CDR3: TGCGCCAGCAGCGCAGGGGTCGGGGAAAAACTGTTTTTT. Full variable domain (rest looked up from reference TRBV5-1 and TRBJ1-4): KAGVTQTPRYLIKTRGQQVTLSCSPISGHRSVSWYQQTPGQGLQFLFEYFSETQRNKGNFPGRFSGRQFSNSRSEMNVSTLELGDSALYLCASSAGVGEKLFFGSGTQLSVL.

Note on this clone: An end of the junction does not agree with germline; a read error may underlie this. The chain uses TRBV7-2 and TRBJ2-7, with unresolved D. CDR3 length: 12 residues. The germline V gene has CDR1 SGHTA and CDR2 FQGNSA. CDR3: CASSPSHYERYF. For the CDR3, the DNA is TGTGCCAGCAGCCCCTCTCACTACGAGCGGTACTTC.

This clone was picked up one time. Compared with germline, one end of the junction differs, possibly owing to a read error. V is TRBV20-1 and J is TRBJ1-2; D ambiguous. This CDR3 is built from 14 residues. Looked up from germline, CDR1 is DFQATT and CDR2 is SNEGSKA (reference sequence). CDR3 in amino acids: CSARDPVINHGYTF. As DNA, the CDR3 is TGCAGTGCTAGAGACCCGGTTATTAACCATGGCTACACCTTC.

J is TRBJ2-3 and V is TRBV5-1, with 10 bases fitting TRBD2. The CDR3 has 15 amino acids. V lost 4 bases, J lost 1 base, and 3 bases stayed unmatched. From germline, CDR1 is SGHRS and CDR2 YFSETQ. The CDR3 DNA is TGCGCCAGCAGCCCGGGACTAGCGCGCACAGATACGCAGTATTTT. It specifies CASSPGLARTDTQYF. Full variable domain (remainder filled in from reference TRBV5-1 and TRBJ2-3): KAGVTQTPRYLIKTRGQQVTLSCSPISGHRSVSWYQQTPGQGLQFLFEYFSETQRNKGNFPGRFSGRQFSNSRSEMNVSTLELGDSALYLCASSPGLARTDTQYFGPGTRLTVL.

This clone occurred a few times. The rearrangement links TRBV2 to TRBJ2-7; D is uncertain. Trimming left V 7 bases short and J 6 bases short, with 13 bases between. The CDR3 runs to 12 residues. Germline CDR1 reads SNHLY; CDR2 reads FYNNEI. Here the CDR3 DNA reads TGTGCCAGCATTGCCCTGGCCCTCGAGCAGTACTTC. Residues: CASIALALEQYF.

By share, this clone counts as medium-sized (0.01 to 0.1%). The CDR3 coding sequence is TGTGCCAGTAGTATAGCGGGCCTTGGCAATCAGCCCCAGCATTTT. It is translated as CASSIAGLGNQPQHF. The chain is built from TRBV19 and TRBJ1-5; D gene uncertain. The CDR3 length is 15 residues. From germline, CDR1 is LNHDA and CDR2 SQIVND (reference sequence). The V and J ends lost 1 base and 2 bases respectively, with 9 bases between them.

This clone is deemed medium-sized. The chain has TRBV2 and TRBJ2-7; TRBD1 agrees at 8 bases. Trimming removed 8 bases from V and 5 bases from J; junction bases left unmatched: 11. This CDR3 contains 14 residues. Germline V gene lookup returns CDR1 SNHLY and CDR2 FYNNEI. CDR3 nucleotide sequence: TGTGCCAGCCGAGGACAGGGCCCTAACCACGAGCAGTACTTC. The encoded protein is CASRGQGPNHEQYF.

The sample holds a few counts of this clone. V is TRBV27 and J is TRBJ2-7; 7 bases are shared with TRBD1. Germline V gene lookup returns CDR1 MNHEY and CDR2 SMNVEV (reference sequence). CDR3 length equals 11 residues. The V segment lost 6 bases and the J segment 6 bases; nucleotides outside the gene matches: 2. The CDR3 sequence is CASRYRGEQYF. The CDR3 nucleotides are TGTGCCAGCAGGTACAGGGGCGAGCAGTACTTC.

Sample share makes this clone medium-sized. This chain connects TRBV6-5 to TRBJ2-2; 7 positions match TRBD1. The CDR3 is 16 residues long. Germline trimming cut 0 bases from V and 1 base from J; bases unmatched to any gene: 2. The germline V gene encodes CDR1 MNHEY and CDR2 SVGAGI. In DNA form, the CDR3 reads TGTGCCAGCAGTTACTCGTCAGGGGGGAACACCGGGGAGCTGTTTTTT. Translating it yields CASSYSSGGNTGELFF.

In its sample, this clone was seen many times. The chain uses TRBV7-2 and TRBJ2-1, with D perhaps matching TRBD1 or TRBD2 (6 bases each). V lost 7 bases and J lost 5, with 12 bases in between. CDR3 length equals 13 residues. CDR1 SGHTA and CDR2 FQGNSA come from the germline V gene. The CDR3 is CASTSGGHNEQFF. The CDR3 DNA reads as TGTGCCAGCACTTCCGGGGGCCACAATGAGCAGTTCTTC.

In this sample, this clone turned up many times. The J gene is TRBJ2-3, the V gene TRBV7-6; D tentatively reads TRBD1 or TRBD2 (5 bases each). The V end was cut by 1 base, the J end by 1 base, with 15 bases between. The CDR3 consists of 17 residues. Germline V gene lookup returns CDR1 SGHVS and CDR2 FNYEAQ. The CDR3 sequence is CASSLVDPRGGTDTQYF. CDR3 bases: TGTGCCAGCAGCTTAGTGGACCCTCGAGGGGGCACAGATACGCAGTATTTT.

This clone was detected many times. The junction shows a germline mismatch at one end, possibly a read error. J is TRBJ2-5 and V is TRBV29-1; D ambiguous. There are 10 residues in the CDR3. The V gene's germline CDR1 is SQVTM and CDR2 ANQGSEA. The CDR3 spells CNVEWRTQYF. CDR3 nucleotides: TGCAACGTTGAATGGAGGACCCAGTACTTC.

This clone was observed at least ten times. This CDR3 is CASSVTSGGAVGTYEQYF. The DNA for the CDR3 is TGTGCCAGCAGCGTGACTAGCGGGGGGGCGGTAGGAACCTACGAGCAGTACTTC. This sequence joins TRBV9 and TRBJ2-7; 14 bases agree with TRBD2. Germline V gene sequence: CDR1 SGDLS, CDR2 YYNGEE. V dropped 2 bases and J dropped 2; count of bases not matched to a gene: 9. CDR3 length: 18 amino acids.

By sample share, this clone is medium-sized (0.01 to 0.1%). The CDR3 DNA is TGTGCCAGCAGCCCCTTGGGGGGCGAGCAGTACTTC. Amino acid sequence: CASSPLGGEQYF. V gene TRBV3-1 combines with J gene TRBJ2-7, with D maybe TRBD2 (6 bases). CDR1 and CDR2 (germline): LGHDT, YNNKEL (reference sequence). The length of the CDR3 is 12 residues. V lost 4 bases to trimming and J lost 6 bases, with 10 bases between them.

In this sample, this clone is medium-sized. The chain joins TRBV19 to TRBJ2-7; 10 positions match TRBD1. This CDR3 is built from 15 residues. Per the germline V gene, CDR1 is LNHDA and CDR2 is SQIVND (reference sequence). V shed 2 bases, J shed 7 bases, and the junction held 8 bases outside the gene matches. CDR3 bases: TGTGCCAGTAGTATAAAGGGACAGGGGACGGGAGAGCAGTACTTC. It codes for CASSIKGQGTGEQYF.

This rearrangement joins TRBV5-1 to TRBJ1-2; possible D gene TRBD1, 6 bases. V dropped 0 bases and J dropped 4 bases, with 10 bases sitting between them. Germline CDR1 and CDR2: SGHRS and YFSETQ. The CDR3 runs 14 residues. The CDR3 sequence is CASSLAGATYGYTF. In DNA, the CDR3 is TGCGCCAGCAGCTTGGCAGGGGCGACCTATGGCTACACCTTC.

This clone is categorized as medium-sized. The chain recombines TRBV30 with TRBJ1-5; weak D call: TRBD1 (5 bases). The CDR3 has 14 residues. Deletions cut 4 bases from V and 5 bases from J, with 15 bases between. Per the germline V gene, CDR1 is GTSNPN and CDR2 is SVGIG (reference sequence). The CDR3 region has the DNA TGTGCCTGGACACCCGGAGGGGTTTATCAGCCCCAGCATTTT. Translating it yields CAWTPGGVYQPQHF.

This clone was counted between two and nine times. An end of the junction differs from the germline gene, which may be a read error. The V and J genes are TRBV9 and TRBJ1-6; D gene unclear. CDR1 and CDR2 from the germline V gene are SGDLS and YYNGEE. This CDR3 is 12 amino acids long. CDR3 nucleotide sequence: TGTGCCAGCAGAACAAGTAATTCAACCCTCCACTTT. This encodes CASRTSNSTLHF.

This clone was counted at least ten times. The chain links TRBV3-1 to TRBJ2-3; D is possibly TRBD1 (6 bases). Germline assignment: CDR1 LGHDT and CDR2 YNNKEL (reference sequence). The CDR3 runs to 16 residues. V lost 3 bases and J 0 bases, leaving 13 bases between the germline ends. CDR3 protein: CASSHLDSSSTDTQYF. The CDR3 DNA reads as TGTGCCAGCAGCCACCTGGACAGCTCTAGCACAGATACGCAGTATTTT.